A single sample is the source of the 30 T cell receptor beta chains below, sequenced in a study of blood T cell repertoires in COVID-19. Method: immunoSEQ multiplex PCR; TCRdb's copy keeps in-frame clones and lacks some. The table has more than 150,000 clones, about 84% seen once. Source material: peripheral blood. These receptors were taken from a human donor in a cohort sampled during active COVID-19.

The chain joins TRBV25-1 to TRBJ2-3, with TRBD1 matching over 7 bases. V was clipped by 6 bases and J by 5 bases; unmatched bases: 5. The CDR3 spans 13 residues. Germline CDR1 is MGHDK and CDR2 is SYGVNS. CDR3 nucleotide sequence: TGTGCCAGCAGAGACAGGGTTGGAGATACGCAGTATTTT. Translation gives CASRDRVGDTQYF.

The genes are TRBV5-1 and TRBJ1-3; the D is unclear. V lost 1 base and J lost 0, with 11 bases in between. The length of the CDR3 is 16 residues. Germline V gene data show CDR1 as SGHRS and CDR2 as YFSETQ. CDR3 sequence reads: CASSLSVVSSGNTIYF. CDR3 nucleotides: TGCGCCAGCAGCTTGTCGGTCGTTTCCTCTGGAAACACCATATATTTT.

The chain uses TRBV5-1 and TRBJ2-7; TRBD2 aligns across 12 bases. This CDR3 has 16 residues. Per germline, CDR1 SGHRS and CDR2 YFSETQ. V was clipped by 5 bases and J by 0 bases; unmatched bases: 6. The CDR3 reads CASSPTSGGHSYEQYF. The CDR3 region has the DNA TGCGCCAGCAGTCCGACTAGCGGGGGACACTCCTACGAGCAGTACTTC.

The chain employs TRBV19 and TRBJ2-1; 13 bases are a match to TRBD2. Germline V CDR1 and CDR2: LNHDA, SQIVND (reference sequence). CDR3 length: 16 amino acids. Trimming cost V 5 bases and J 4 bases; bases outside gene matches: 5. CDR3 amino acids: CASSHGLAGVYNEQFF. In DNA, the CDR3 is TGTGCCAGTAGTCACGGACTAGCGGGGGTATACAATGAGCAGTTCTTC.

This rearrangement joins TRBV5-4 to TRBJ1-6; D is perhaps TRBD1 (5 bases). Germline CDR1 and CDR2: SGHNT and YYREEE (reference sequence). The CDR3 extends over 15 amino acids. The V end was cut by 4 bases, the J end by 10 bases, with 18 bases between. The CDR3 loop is CASSPRQSFNSPLHF. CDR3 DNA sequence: TGTGCCAGCAGCCCTCGACAGTCGTTTAACTCACCCCTCCACTTT.

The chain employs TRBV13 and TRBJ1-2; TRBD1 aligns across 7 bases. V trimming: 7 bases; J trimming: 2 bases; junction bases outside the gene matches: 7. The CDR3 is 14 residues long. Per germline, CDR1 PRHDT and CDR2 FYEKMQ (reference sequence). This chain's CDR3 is CASTRDSSNYGYTF. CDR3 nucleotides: TGTGCCAGCACCAGGGACAGTTCCAACTATGGCTACACCTTC.

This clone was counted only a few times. Here the CDR3 reads CASSLAGNTEAFF. In DNA, the CDR3 is TGTGCCAGCAGCTTAGCCGGGAACACTGAAGCTTTCTTT. The genes are TRBV11-3 and TRBJ1-1; no clear D. The CDR3 totals 13 residues. Between the trimmed V and J ends, which lost 1 base and 1 base, there was a span of 4 bases. Germline V gives CDR1 SGHNT, CDR2 YENEEA.

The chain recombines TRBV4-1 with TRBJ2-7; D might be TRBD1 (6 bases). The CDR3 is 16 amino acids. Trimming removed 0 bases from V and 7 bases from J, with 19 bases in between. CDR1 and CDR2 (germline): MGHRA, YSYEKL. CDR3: CASSQEGAGVTWEQYF. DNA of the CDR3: TGCGCCAGCAGCCAAGAAGGGGCAGGGGTAACCTGGGAGCAGTACTTC.

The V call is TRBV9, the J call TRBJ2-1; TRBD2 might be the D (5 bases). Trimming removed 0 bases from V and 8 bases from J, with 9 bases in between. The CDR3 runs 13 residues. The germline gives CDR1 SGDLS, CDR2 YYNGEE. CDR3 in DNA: TGTGCCAGCAGCGTAGGTAGCGACGATGAGCAGTTCTTC. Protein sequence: CASSVGSDDEQFF.

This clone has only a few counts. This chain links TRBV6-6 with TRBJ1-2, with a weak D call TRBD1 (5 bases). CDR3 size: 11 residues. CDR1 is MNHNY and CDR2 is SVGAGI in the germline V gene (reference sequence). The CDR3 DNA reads TGTGCATACCGGGGGAACTATGGCTACACCTTC. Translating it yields CAYRGNYGYTF.

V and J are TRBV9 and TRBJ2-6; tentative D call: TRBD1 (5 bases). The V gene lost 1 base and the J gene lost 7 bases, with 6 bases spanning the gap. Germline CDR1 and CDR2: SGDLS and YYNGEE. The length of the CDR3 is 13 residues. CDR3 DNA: TGTGCCAGCAGCGTAACAGGAGCCAACGTCCTGACTTTC. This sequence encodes CASSVTGANVLTF. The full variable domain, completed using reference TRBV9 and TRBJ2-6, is DSGVTQTPKHLITATGQRVTLRCSPRSGDLSVYWYQQSLDQGLQFLIQYYNGEERAKGNILERFSAQQFPDLHSELNLSSLELGDSALYFCASSVTGANVLTFGAGSRLTVL.

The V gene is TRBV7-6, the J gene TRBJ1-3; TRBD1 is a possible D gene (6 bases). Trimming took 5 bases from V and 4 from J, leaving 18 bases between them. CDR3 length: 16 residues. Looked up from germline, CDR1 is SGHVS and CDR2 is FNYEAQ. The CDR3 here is CASSPARGLQGNTIYF. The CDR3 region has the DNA TGTGCCAGCAGCCCGGCCAGGGGACTACAAGGAAACACCATATATTTT.

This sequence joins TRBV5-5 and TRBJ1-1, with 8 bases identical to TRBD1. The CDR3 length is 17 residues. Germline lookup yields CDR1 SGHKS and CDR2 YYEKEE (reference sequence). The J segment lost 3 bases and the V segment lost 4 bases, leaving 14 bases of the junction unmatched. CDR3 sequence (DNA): TGTGCCAGCAGCCCGTATCCCAGGGGGCCTAGGGACACTGAAGCTTTCTTT. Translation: CASSPYPRGPRDTEAFF. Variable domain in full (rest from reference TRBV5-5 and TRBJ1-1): DAGVTQSPTHLIKTRGQQVTLRCSPISGHKSVSWYQQVLGQGPQFIFQYYEKEERGRGNFPDRFSARQFPNYSSELNVNALLLGDSALYLCASSPYPRGPRDTEAFFGQGTRLTVV.

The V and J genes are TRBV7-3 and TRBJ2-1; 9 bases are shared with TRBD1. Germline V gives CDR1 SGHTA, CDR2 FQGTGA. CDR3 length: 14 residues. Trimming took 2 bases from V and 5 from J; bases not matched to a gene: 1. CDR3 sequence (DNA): TGTGCCAGCAGCTTAGGACAGGGGAACAATGAGCAGTTCTTC. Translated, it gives CASSLGQGNNEQFF.

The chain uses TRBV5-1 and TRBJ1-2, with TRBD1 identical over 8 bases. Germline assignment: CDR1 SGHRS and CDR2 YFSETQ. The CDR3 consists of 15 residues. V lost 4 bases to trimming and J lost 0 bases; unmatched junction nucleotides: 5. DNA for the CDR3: TGCGCCAGCAGCCAAACAGGGGGACCTAACTATGGCTACACCTTC. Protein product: CASSQTGGPNYGYTF.

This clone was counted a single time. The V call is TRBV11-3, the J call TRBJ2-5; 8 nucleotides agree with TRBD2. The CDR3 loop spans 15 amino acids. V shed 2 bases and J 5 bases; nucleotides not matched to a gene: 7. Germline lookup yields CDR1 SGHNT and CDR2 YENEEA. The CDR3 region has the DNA TGTGCCAGCAGCTTAACCGGACTAGCTGGCGAGACCCAGTACTTC. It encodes CASSLTGLAGETQYF.

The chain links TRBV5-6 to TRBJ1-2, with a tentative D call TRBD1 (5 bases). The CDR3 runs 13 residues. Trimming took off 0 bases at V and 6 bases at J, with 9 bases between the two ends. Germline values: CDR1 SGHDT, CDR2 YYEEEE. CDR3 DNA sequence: TGTGCCAGCAGCTTGGTCAGGGCGGATGGCTACACCTTC. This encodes CASSLVRADGYTF.

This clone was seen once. The CDR3 bases are TGTGCCAGTAGTCCGGAGTCCGGGAAAGTTGAAAGTGTCGGCTACACCTTC. Protein sequence: CASSPESGKVESVGYTF. V is TRBV19 and J is TRBJ1-2; D remains ambiguous. With 5 bases removed from V and 8 bases from J, the gap between germline ends came to 27 bases. The CDR3 covers 17 residues. Germline loops: CDR1 LNHDA, CDR2 SQIVND (reference sequence).

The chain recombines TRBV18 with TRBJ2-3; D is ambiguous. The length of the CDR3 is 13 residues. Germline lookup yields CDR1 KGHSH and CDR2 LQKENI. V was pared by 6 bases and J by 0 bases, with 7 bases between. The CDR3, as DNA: TGTGCCAGCTCTCTGACAAGCACAGATACGCAGTATTTT. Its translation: CASSLTSTDTQYF.

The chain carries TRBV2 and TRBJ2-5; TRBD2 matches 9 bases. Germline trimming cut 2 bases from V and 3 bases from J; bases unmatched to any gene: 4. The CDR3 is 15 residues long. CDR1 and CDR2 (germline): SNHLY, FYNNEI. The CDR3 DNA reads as TGTGCCAGCAGTGAATGGCGGGGGGGAAAAGAGACCCAGTACTTC. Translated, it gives CASSEWRGGKETQYF.

This chain's CDR3 is CASSLRLPGGTEAFF. CDR3 in DNA: TGCGCCAGCAGCCTCAGACTCCCTGGTGGCACTGAAGCTTTCTTT. The chain links TRBV4-1 to TRBJ1-1; D gene uncertain. Deletions cut 4 bases from V and 4 bases from J, with 16 bases between. Germline assignment: CDR1 MGHRA and CDR2 YSYEKL. This CDR3 region has 15 residues.

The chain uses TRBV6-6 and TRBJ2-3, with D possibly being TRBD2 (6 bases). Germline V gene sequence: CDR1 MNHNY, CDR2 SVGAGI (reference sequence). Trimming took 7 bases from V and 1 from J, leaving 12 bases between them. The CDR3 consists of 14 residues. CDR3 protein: CASTPDYRTDTQYF. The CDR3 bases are TGTGCCAGCACCCCGGACTACCGCACAGATACGCAGTATTTT.

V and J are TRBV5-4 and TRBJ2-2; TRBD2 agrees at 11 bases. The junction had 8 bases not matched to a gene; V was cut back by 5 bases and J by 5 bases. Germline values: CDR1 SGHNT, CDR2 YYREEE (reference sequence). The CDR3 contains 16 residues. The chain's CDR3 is CASSPMTSGVTGELFF. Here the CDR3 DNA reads TGTGCCAGCAGTCCAATGACTAGCGGGGTAACCGGGGAGCTGTTTTTT. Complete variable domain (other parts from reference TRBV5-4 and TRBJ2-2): ETGVTQSPTHLIKTRGQQVTLRCSSQSGHNTVSWYQQALGQGPQFIFQYYREEENGRGNFPPRFSGLQFPNYSSELNVNALELDDSALYLCASSPMTSGVTGELFFGEGSRLTVL.

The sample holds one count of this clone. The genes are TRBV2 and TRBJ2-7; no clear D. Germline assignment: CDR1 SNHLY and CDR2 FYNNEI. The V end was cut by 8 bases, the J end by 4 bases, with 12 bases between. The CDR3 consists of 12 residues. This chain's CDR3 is CASRHSQYEQYF. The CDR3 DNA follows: TGTGCCAGCCGTCACAGCCAGTACGAGCAGTACTTC.

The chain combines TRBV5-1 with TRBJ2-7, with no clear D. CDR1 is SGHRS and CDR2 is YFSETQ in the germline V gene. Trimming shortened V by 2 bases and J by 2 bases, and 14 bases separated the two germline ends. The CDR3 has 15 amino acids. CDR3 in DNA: TGCGCCAGCAGCTTCGGTCCCCCCGAGGCCTACGAGCAGTACTTC. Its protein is CASSFGPPEAYEQYF. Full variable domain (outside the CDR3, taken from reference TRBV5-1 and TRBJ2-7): KAGVTQTPRYLIKTRGQQVTLSCSPISGHRSVSWYQQTPGQGLQFLFEYFSETQRNKGNFPGRFSGRQFSNSRSEMNVSTLELGDSALYLCASSFGPPEAYEQYFGPGTRLTVT.

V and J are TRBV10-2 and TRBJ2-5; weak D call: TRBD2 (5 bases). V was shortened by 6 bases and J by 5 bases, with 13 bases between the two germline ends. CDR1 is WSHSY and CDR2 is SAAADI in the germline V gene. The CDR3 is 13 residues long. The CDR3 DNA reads TGCGCCAGCAGCGACACTAGTACGGAGACCCAGTACTTC. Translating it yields CASSDTSTETQYF.

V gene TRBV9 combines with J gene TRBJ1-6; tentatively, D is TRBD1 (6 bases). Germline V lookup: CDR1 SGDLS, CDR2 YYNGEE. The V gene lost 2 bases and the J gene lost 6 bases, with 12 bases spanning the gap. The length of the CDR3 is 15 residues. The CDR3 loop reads CASSVKQGSNSPLHF. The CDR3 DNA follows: TGTGCCAGCAGCGTGAAACAGGGTTCTAATTCACCCCTCCACTTT.

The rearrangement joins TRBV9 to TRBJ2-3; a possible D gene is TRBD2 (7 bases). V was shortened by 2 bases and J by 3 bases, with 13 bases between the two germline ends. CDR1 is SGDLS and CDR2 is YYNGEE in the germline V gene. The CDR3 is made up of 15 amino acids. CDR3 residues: CASSVEGGKTDTQYF. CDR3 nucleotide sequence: TGTGCCAGCAGCGTCGAGGGGGGGAAAACAGATACGCAGTATTTT.

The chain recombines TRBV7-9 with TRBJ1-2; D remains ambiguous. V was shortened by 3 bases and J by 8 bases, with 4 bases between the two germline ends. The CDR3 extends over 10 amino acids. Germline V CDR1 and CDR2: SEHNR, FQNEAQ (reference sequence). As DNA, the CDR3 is TGTGCCAGCAGCTTGGAGGGCTACACCTTC. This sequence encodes CASSLEGYTF.

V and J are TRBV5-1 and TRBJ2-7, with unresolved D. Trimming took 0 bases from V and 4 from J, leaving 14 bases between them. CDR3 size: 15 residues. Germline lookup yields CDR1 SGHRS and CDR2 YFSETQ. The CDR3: CASSLGRSAVYEQYF. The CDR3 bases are TGCGCCAGCAGCTTGGGGCGCTCGGCGGTTTACGAGCAGTACTTC.